The 5 T cell receptor beta chains reported below all come from one sample, sequenced in a study of blood T cell repertoires in COVID-19. The assay was immunoSEQ multiplex PCR, and TCRdb's table has in-frame clones only and misses some. The sample lists some 130,000 clones, roughly 80% occurring once. The sequencing sample was made of peripheral blood. The source is a man aged 55-75 years who had recovered from COVID-19.

The rearrangement links TRBV6-2 or TRBV6-3 to TRBJ2-3, with D uncertain. Trimming left V 2 bases short and J 2 bases short, with 11 bases between. Looked up from germline, CDR1 is MNHEY and CDR2 is SVGEGT. This CDR3 spans 15 amino acids. The CDR3 bases are TGTGCCAGCAGTTACCCGGTCGGTCACACAGATACGCAGTATTTT. Translated, it gives CASSYPVGHTDTQYF.

The rearrangement uses TRBV5-1 and TRBJ1-6, with D unresolved. The V end was cut by 0 bases, the J end by 10 bases, with 11 bases between. This CDR3 spans 14 amino acids. Germline loops: CDR1 SGHRS, CDR2 YFSETQ. The CDR3 bases are TGCGCCAGCAGCTTGGCCGGGTACGGCTCACCCCTCCACTTT. Its translation is CASSLAGYGSPLHF.

Comments on this clone: The germline gene is not matched at one end of the junction; a read error may be the cause. For the CDR3, the DNA is TGTGCCAGCAGCTTACAGATAGATAGCCCATCGGACTTC. This sequence encodes CASSLQIDSPSDF. The chain couples TRBV7-9 to TRBJ2-7; no definite D call. The germline gives CDR1 SEHNR, CDR2 FQNEAQ (reference sequence). The CDR3 totals 13 residues.

The V call is TRBV18, the J call TRBJ1-6; TRBD1 matches 9 bases. Germline assignment: CDR1 KGHSH and CDR2 LQKENI. J gave up 7 bases and V 4 bases, and 5 bases lay outside the gene matches. The CDR3 totals 15 residues. As DNA, the CDR3 is TGTGCCAGCTCACGAACCGGGACAGGGAATTCACCCCTCCACTTT. Amino acids: CASSRTGTGNSPLHF.

A single count supports this clone. V usage is TRBV10-3 and J usage is TRBJ2-2; D gene unclear. CDR3 size: 12 residues. Germline values: CDR1 ENHRY, CDR2 SYGVKD. The V end lost 6 bases, the J end lost 6 bases, and 8 bases lay between the germline ends. The CDR3 spells CAISYVAGELFF. The CDR3 region has the DNA TGTGCCATCAGCTACGTGGCCGGGGAGCTGTTTTTT.